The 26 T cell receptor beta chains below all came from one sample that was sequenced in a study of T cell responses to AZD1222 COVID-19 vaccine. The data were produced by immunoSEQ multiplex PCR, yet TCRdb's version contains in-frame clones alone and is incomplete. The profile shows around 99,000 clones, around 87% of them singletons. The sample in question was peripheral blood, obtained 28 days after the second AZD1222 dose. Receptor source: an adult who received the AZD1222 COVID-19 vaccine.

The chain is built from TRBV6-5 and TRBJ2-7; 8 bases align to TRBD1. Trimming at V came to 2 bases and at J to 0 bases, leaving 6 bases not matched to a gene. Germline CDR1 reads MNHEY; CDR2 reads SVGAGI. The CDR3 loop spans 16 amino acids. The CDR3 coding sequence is TGTGCCAGCAGTTACCAGGGACAGGTGAGCTCCTACGAGCAGTACTTC. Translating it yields CASSYQGQVSSYEQYF.

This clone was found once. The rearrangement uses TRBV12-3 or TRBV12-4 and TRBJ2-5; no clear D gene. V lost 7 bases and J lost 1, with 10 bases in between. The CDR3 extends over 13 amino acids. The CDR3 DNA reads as TGTGCCAGCACCCTGAGCCTCCAAGAGACCCAGTACTTC. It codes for CASTLSLQETQYF.

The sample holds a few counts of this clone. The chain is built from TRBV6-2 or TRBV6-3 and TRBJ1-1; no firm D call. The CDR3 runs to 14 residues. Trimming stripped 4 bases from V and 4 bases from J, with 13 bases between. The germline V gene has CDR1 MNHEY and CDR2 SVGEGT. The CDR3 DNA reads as TGTGCCAGCAGTTTGGCAAAGGGAGGCACTGAAGCTTTCTTT. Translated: CASSLAKGGTEAFF.

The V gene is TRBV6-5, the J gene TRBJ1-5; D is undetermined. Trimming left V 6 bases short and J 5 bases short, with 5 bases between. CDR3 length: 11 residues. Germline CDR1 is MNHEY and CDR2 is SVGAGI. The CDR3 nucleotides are TGTGCCAGCAGGGGAGATCAGCCCCAGCATTTT. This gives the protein CASRGDQPQHF.

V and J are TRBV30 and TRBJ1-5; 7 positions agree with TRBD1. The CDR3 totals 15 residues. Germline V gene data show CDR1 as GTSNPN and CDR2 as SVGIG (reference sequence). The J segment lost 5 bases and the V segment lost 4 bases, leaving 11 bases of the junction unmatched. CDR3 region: CAWKKKTRGDQPQHF. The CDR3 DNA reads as TGTGCCTGGAAAAAGAAAACCAGGGGGGATCAGCCCCAGCATTTT.

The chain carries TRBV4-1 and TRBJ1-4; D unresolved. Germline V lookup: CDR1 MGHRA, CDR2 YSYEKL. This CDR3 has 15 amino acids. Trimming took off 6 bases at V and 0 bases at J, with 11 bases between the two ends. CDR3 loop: CASRAEFPTNEKLFF. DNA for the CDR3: TGCGCCAGCAGGGCCGAATTTCCAACTAATGAAAAACTGTTTTTT.

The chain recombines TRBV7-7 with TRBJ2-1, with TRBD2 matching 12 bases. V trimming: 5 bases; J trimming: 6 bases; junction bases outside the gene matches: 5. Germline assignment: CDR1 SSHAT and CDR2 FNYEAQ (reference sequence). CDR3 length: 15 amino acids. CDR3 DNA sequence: TGTGCCAGCAGCCCAGGACTAGCGGGGACCAATGAGCAGTTCTTC. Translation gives CASSPGLAGTNEQFF.

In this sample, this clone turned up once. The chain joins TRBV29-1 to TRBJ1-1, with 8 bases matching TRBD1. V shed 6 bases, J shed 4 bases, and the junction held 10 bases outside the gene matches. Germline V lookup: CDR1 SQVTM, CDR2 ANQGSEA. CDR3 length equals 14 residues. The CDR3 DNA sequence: TGCAGCGTCGACAGGGGCCTCCTCGGCACTGAAGCTTTCTTT. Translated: CSVDRGLLGTEAFF.

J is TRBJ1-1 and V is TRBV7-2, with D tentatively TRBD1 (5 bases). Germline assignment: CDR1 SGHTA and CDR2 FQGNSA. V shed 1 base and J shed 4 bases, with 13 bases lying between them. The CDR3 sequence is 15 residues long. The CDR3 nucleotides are TGTGCCAGCAGCTTAGAGGCAGGGTGGGGCACTGAAGCTTTCTTT. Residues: CASSLEAGWGTEAFF.

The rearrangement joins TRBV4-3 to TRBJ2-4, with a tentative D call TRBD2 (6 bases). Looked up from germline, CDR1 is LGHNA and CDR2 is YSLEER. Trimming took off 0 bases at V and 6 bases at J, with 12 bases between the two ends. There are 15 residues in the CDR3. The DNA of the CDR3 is TGCGCCAGCAGCCAAGATGGAGGGGAAGCAAACATTCAGTACTTC. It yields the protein CASSQDGGEANIQYF.

The CDR3 coding sequence is TGCGCCAGCACTTCCACTGCAGTTTCCGCGAACACCGGGGAGCTGTTTTTT. Protein: CASTSTAVSANTGELFF. The chain employs TRBV4-1 and TRBJ2-2; no clear D gene. Looked up from germline, CDR1 is MGHRA and CDR2 is YSYEKL. The CDR3 consists of 17 residues. V was trimmed by 7 bases and J by 0 bases, leaving 18 bases between them.

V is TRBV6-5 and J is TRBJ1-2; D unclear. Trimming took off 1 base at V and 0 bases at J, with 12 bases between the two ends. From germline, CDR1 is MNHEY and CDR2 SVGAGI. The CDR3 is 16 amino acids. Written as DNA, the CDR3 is TGTGCCAGCAGTTACTTATTGGCAGGATCTAACTATGGCTACACCTTC. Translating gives CASSYLLAGSNYGYTF.

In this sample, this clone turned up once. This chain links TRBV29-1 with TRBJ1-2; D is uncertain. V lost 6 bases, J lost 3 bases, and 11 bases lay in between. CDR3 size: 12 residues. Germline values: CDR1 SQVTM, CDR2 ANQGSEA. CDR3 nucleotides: TGCAGCGTGGAGGGCAGGTACTATGGCTACACCTTC. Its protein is CSVEGRYYGYTF.

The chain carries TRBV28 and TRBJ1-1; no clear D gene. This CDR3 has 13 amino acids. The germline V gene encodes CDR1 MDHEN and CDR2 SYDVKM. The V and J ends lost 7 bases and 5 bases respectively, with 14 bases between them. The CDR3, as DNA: TGTGCCAGCAATGAAGTCAAAAGGACTGAAGCTTTCTTT. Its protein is CASNEVKRTEAFF.

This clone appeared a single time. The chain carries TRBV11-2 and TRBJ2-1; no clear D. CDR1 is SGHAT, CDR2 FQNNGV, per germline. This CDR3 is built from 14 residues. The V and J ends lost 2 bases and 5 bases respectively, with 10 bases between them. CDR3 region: CASSLTASDNEQFF. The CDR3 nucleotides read TGTGCCAGCAGCTTAACCGCATCGGACAATGAGCAGTTCTTC. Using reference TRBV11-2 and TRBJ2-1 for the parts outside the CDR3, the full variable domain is EAGVAQSPRYKIIEKRQSVAFWCNPISGHATLYWYQQILGQGPKLLIQFQNNGVVDDSQLPKDRFSAERLKGVDSTLKIQPAKLEDSAVYLCASSLTASDNEQFFGPGTRLTVL.

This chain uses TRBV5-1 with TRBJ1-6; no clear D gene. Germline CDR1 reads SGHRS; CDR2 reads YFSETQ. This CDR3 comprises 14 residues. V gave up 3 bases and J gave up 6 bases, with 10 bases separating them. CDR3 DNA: TGCGCCAGCAGCTCCGGACTTTTTAATTCACCCCTCCACTTT. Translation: CASSSGLFNSPLHF.

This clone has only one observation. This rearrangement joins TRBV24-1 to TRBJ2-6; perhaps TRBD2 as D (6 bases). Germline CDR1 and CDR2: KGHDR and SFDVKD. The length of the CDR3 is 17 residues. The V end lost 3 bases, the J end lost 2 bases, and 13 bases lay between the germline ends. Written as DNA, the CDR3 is TGTGCCACCAGTGATACCTTAACGGGGGCTGGGGCCAACGTCCTGACTTTC. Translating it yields CATSDTLTGAGANVLTF.

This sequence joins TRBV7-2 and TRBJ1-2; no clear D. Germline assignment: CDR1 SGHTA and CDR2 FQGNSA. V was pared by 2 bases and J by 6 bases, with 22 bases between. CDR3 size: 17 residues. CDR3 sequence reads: CASSLRSFPGRLDGYTF. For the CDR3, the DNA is TGTGCCAGCAGCTTAAGATCCTTCCCGGGCAGGTTAGATGGCTACACCTTC.

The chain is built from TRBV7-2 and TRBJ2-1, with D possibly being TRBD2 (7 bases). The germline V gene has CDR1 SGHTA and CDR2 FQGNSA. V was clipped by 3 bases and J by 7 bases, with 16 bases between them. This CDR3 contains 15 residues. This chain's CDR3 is CASSFLGGGWNEQFF. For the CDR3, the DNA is TGTGCCAGCAGCTTTTTAGGGGGGGGCTGGAATGAGCAGTTCTTC.

CDR3 amino acids: CASSYSEGIENIQYF. CDR3 DNA: TGTGCCAGCAGTTACTCGGAAGGGATCGAAAACATTCAGTACTTC. The gene calls are TRBV6-2 or TRBV6-3 and TRBJ2-4; no firm D call. The germline gives CDR1 MNHEY, CDR2 SVGEGT. The CDR3 covers 15 residues. V dropped 0 bases and J dropped 5 bases, with 11 bases sitting between them.

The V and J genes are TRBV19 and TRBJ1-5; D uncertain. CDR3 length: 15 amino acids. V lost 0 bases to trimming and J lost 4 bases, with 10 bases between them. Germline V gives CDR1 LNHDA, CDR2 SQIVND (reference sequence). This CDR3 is CASSIDPYTNQPQHF. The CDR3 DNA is TGTGCCAGTAGTATAGATCCCTATACAAATCAGCCCCAGCATTTT.

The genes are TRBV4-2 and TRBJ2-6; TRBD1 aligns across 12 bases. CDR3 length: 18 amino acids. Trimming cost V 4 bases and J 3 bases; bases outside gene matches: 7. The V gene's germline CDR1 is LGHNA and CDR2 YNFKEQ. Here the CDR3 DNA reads TGTGCCAGCAGCCGGGGACAGGGGGCGTCAGTTGGGGCCAACGTCCTGACTTTC. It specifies CASSRGQGASVGANVLTF.

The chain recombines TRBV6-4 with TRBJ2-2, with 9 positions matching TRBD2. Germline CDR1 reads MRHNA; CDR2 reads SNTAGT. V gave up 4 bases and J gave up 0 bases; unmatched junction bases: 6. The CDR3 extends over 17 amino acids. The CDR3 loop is CASSVLAGNTNTGELFF. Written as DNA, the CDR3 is TGTGCCAGCAGTGTGCTAGCGGGAAATACGAACACCGGGGAGCTGTTTTTT.

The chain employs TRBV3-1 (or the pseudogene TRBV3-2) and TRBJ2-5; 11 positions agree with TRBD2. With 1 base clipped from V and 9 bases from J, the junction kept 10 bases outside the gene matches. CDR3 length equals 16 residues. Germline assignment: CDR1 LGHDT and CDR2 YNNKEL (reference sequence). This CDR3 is CASSQAGTSGPSAQYF. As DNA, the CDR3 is TGTGCCAGCAGCCAAGCGGGGACTAGCGGCCCTAGCGCCCAGTACTTC.

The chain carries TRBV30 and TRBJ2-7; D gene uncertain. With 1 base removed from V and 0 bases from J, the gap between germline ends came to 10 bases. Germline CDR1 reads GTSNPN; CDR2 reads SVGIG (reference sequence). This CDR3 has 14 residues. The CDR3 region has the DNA TGTGCCTGGAGTGACCTTCGGAGCTCCTACGAGCAGTACTTC. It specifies CAWSDLRSSYEQYF.

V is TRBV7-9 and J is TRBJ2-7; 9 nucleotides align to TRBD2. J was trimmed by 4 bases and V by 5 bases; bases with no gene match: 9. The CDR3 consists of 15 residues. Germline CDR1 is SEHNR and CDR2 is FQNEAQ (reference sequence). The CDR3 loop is CASSPRRGGTYEQYF. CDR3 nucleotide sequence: TGTGCCAGCAGCCCCCGGCGGGGGGGCACTTACGAGCAGTACTTC.